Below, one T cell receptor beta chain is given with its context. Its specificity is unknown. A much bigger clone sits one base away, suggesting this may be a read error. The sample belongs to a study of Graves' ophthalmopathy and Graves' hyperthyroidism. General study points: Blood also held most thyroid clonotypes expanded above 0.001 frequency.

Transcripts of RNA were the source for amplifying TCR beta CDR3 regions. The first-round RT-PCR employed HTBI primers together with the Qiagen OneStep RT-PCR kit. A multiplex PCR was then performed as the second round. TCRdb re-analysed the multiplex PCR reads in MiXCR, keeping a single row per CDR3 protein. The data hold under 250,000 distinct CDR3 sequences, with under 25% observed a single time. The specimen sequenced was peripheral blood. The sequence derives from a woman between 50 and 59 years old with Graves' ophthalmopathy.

In nucleotides, the CDR3 is TGTGCCAGCAGCTCCTCGGACACCATGGACGAGCAGTACTTC. It yields the protein CASSSSDTMDEQYF. This rearrangement joins TRBV11-2 to TRBJ2-7; D possibly corresponds to TRBD1 (5 bases). In germline, CDR1 is SGHAT, CDR2 FQNNGV. Trimming pared 4 bases from V and 5 bases from J, leaving 15 bases between. This CDR3 is 14 amino acids long. Supplemented by reference TRBV11-2 and TRBJ2-7, the full variable domain reads EAGVAQSPRYKIIEKRQSVAFWCNPISGHATLYWYQQILGQGPKLLIQFQNNGVVDDSQLPKDRFSAERLKGVDSTLKIQPAKLEDSAVYLCASSSSDTMDEQYFGPGTRLTVT.